This record covers a single T cell receptor beta chain. The CDR3 is 13 amino acids. With 3 bases removed from V and 7 bases from J, the gap between germline ends came to 12 bases. Germline V gives CDR1 SEHNR, CDR2 FQNEAQ (reference sequence). The record originates from a study of blood T cell repertoires in COVID-19. Across the study: The United States, Italy and Spain supplied acute and convalescent COVID-19 samples. T cells, B-cell-depleted T cells, or PBMCs supplied cDNA or gDNA.

In the original processing: Estimated nucleated cell counts came from reference gene primer amplification. The assay was immunoSEQ multiplex PCR, and TCRdb's table has in-frame clones only and misses some. The DNA was the basis for D and trimming; V, J and clone size are from that table. The data contain 95,000 to 100,000 clones, 85% of them seen just once; the ten biggest clones take up approximately 2%. V and J are TRBV7-9 and TRBJ1-1; tentatively, D is TRBD1 (6 bases). Specimen: peripheral blood. The clonotype comes from a woman between 65 and 79 years old with active or convalescent COVID-19. For the CDR3, the DNA is TGTGCCAGCAGCTTGGAGGACAGATTTGAAGCTTTCTTT. This gives the protein CASSLEDRFEAFF.